The clone carrying this T cell receptor beta chain has a count of ten or more. Covering alpha and beta chains, TRAV- and TRBV-specific primers were used for the first-strand cDNA. Amplification of TCRs used a constant-region primer and V-primer adapter for 15 to 25 PCR cycles. TCRdb independently ran MiXCR on the reads; one entry per CDR3 protein. The data show around 79,000 distinct CDR3 sequences, with approximately 17% seen just once and 4.5% to 7.5% held by the top ten. The CDR3 spans 15 residues. V was trimmed by 1 base and J by 4 bases, leaving 15 bases between them. CDR1 is SGHRS and CDR2 is YFSETQ in the germline V gene. Documented time point: before trial treatment. This sample stems from a study of low-dose radiotherapy and immunotherapy resistance in tumors. Study-level background: A daily 300 mg dose of oral aspirin was taken by patients for four cycles from cycle 1 day 1.

Sequencing was performed on PBMCs, taken before treatment. The chain is built from TRBV5-1 and TRBJ2-7; D assignment may be TRBD1 or TRBD2 (6 bases each). The clonotype originates from a male donor with prostate cancer. CDR3 protein: CASSLRPGASYEQYF. In DNA form, the CDR3 reads TGCGCCAGCAGCTTGAGACCGGGGGCAAGTTACGAGCAGTACTTC.